This T cell receptor (beta chain) emerged from a study of blood T cell repertoires in COVID-19. Overall study: The analysed material was cDNA or gDNA that came from T cells, B-cell-depleted T cells, or PBMCs.

The CDR3 extends over 12 amino acids. CDR1 and CDR2 (germline): SGHVS, FQNEAQ. Between the trimmed V and J ends, which lost 5 bases and 6 bases, there was a span of 9 bases. Study processing details: Amplifying reference gene primers gave estimates of nucleated cell counts. Libraries were prepared by immunoSEQ multiplex PCR; TCRdb keeps only in-frame clonotypes and omits some of them. That table is the source of V, J and clone size, and D and trimming were worked out from the DNA. The table has just under 150,000 clones, roughly 90% seen once. Sequencing was performed on peripheral blood. The sequence came from a human donor in a cohort sampled during active COVID-19. The rearrangement uses TRBV7-8 and TRBJ2-3; D gene unclear. CDR3: CASSPARDTQYF. The CDR3 DNA sequence: TGTGCCAGCAGCCCAGCTCGGGATACGCAGTATTTT. The full variable domain, rest sourced from reference TRBV7-8 and TRBJ2-3, is GAGVSQSPRYKVAKRGQDVALRCDPISGHVSLFWYQQALGQGPEFLTYFQNEAQLDKSGLPSDRFFAERPEGSVSTLKIQRTQQEDSAVYLCASSPARDTQYFGPGTRLTVL.